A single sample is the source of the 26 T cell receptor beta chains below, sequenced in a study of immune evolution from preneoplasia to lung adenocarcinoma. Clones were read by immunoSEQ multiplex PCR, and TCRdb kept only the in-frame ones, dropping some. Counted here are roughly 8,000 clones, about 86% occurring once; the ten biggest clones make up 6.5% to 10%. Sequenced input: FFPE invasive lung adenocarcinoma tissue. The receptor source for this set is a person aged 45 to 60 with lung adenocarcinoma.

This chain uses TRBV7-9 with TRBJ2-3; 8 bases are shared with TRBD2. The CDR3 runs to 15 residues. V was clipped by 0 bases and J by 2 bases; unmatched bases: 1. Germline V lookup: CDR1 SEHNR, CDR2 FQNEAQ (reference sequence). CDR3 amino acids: CASSLAGGATDTQYF. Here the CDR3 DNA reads TGTGCCAGCAGCTTAGCCGGGGGGGCCACAGATACGCAGTATTTT.

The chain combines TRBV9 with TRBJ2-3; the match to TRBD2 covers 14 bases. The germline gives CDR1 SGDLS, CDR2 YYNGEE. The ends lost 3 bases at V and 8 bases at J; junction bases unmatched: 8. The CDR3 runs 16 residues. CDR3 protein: CASSGLAGGPSGTQYF. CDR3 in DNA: TGTGCCAGCAGCGGACTAGCGGGAGGGCCCTCGGGTACGCAGTATTTT.

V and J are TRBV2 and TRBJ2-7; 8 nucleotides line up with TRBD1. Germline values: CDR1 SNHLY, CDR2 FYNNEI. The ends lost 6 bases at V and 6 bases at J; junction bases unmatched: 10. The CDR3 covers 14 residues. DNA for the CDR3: TGTGCCAGCAGGCCATCCTCGGACAGGGTCGAGCAGTACTTC. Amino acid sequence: CASRPSSDRVEQYF.

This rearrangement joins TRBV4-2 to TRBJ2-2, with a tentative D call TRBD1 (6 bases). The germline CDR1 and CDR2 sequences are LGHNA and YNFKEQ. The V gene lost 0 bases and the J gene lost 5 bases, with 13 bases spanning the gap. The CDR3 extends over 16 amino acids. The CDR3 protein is CASSQERTGQTGELFF. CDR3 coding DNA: TGTGCCAGCAGCCAAGAAAGAACAGGACAGACCGGGGAGCTGTTTTTT.

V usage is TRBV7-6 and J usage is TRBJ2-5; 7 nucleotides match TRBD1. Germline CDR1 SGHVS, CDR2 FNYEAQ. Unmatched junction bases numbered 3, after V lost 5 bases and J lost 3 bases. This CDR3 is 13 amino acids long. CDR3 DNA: TGTGCCAGCAGCCTGGGGACAGAAGAGACCCAGTACTTC. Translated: CASSLGTEETQYF.

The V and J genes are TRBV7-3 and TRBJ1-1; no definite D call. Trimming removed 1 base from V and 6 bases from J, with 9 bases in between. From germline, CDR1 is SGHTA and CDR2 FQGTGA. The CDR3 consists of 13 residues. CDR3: CASSLNGRAEAFF. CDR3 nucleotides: TGTGCCAGCAGCTTAAATGGGAGAGCTGAAGCTTTCTTT.

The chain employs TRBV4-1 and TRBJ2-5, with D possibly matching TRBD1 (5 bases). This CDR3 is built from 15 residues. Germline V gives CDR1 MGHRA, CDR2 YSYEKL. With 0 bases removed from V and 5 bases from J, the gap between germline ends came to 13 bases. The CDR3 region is CASSQDGQGTETQYF. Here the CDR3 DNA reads TGCGCCAGCAGCCAAGATGGCCAGGGTACGGAGACCCAGTACTTC.

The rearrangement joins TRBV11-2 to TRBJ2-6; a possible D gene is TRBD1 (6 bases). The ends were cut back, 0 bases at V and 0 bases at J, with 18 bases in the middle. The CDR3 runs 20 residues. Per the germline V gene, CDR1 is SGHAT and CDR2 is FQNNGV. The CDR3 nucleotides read TGTGCCAGCAGCTTAGATTTAATAGGACAGTTCCTCTCTGGGGCCAACGTCCTGACTTTC. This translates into CASSLDLIGQFLSGANVLTF. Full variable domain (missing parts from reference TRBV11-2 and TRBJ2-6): EAGVAQSPRYKIIEKRQSVAFWCNPISGHATLYWYQQILGQGPKLLIQFQNNGVVDDSQLPKDRFSAERLKGVDSTLKIQPAKLEDSAVYLCASSLDLIGQFLSGANVLTFGAGSRLTVL.

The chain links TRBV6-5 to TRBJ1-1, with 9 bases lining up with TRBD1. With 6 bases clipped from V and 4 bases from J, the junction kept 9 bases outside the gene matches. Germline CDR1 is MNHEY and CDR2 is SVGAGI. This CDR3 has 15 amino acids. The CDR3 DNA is TGTGCCAGCAGCCTACACTTACAGGGGGCCACTGAAGCTTTCTTT. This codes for CASSLHLQGATEAFF.

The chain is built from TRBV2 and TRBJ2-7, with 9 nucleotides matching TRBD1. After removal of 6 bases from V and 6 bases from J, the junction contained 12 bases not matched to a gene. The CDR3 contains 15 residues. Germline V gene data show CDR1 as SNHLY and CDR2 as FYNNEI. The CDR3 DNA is TGTGCCAGCAGACGTGAGACAGGGGGTTTCGGCGAGCAGTACTTC. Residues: CASRRETGGFGEQYF.

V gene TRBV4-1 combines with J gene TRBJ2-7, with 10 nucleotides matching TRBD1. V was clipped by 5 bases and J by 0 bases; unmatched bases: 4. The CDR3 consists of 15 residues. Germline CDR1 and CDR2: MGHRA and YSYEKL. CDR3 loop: CASSYGTGDSYEQYF. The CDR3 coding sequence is TGCGCCAGCAGCTACGGGACAGGGGACTCCTACGAGCAGTACTTC.

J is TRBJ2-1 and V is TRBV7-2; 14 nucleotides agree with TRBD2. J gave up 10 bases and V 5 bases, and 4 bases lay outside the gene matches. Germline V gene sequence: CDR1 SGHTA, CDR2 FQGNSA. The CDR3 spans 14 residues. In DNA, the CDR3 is TGTGCCAGCAGCCAGGGACTAGCGGGAGACGAGCAGTTCTTC. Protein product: CASSQGLAGDEQFF.

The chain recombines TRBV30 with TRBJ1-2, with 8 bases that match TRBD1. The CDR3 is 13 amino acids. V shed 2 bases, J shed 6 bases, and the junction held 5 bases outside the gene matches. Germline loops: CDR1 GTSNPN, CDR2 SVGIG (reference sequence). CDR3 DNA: TGTGCCTGGAGTAGGACAGGGAGGAATGGCTACACCTTC. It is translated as CAWSRTGRNGYTF.

CDR3 protein: CSVLGGGGSEAFF. CDR3 in DNA: TGCAGCGTTTTGGGAGGGGGCGGATCTGAAGCTTTCTTT. The chain links TRBV29-1 to TRBJ1-1; 7 nucleotides line up with TRBD1. This CDR3 is built from 13 residues. Trimming at V came to 5 bases and at J to 6 bases, leaving 9 bases not matched to a gene. Germline loops: CDR1 SQVTM, CDR2 ANQGSEA.

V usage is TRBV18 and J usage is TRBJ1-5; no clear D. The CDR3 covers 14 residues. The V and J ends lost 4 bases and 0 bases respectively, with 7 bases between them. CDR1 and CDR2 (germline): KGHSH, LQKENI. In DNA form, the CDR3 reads TGTGCCAGCTCACGGACCGATAGCAATCAGCCCCAGCATTTT. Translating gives CASSRTDSNQPQHF. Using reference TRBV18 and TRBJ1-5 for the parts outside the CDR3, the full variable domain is NAGVMQNPRHLVRRRGQEARLRCSPMKGHSHVYWYRQLPEEGLKFMVYLQKENIIDESGMPKERFSAEFPKEGPSILRIQQVVRGDSAAYFCASSRTDSNQPQHFGDGTRLSIL.

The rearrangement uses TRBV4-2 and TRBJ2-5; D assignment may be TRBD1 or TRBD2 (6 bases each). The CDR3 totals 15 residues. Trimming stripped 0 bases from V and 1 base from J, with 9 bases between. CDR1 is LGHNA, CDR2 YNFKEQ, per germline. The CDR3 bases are TGTGCCAGCAGCCAAGATAAGGGGGGCCAAGAGACCCAGTACTTC. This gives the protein CASSQDKGGQETQYF.

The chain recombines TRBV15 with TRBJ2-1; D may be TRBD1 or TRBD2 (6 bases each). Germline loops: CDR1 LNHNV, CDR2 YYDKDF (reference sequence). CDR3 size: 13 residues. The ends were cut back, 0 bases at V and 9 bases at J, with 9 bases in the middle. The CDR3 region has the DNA TGTGCCACCAGCAGAGATCGGGGGCGTGAGCAGTTCTTC. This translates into CATSRDRGREQFF.

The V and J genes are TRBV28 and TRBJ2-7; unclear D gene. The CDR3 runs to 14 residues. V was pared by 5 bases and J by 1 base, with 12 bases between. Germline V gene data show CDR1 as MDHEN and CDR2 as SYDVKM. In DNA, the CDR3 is TGTGCCAGCAGTGACCACTTCCCGTCCTACGAGCAGTACTTC. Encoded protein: CASSDHFPSYEQYF. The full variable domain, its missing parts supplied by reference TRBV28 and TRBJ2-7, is DVKVTQSSRYLVKRTGEKVFLECVQDMDHENMFWYRQDPGLGLRLIYFSYDVKMKEKGDIPEGYSVSREKKERFSLILESASTNQTSMYLCASSDHFPSYEQYFGPGTRLTVT.

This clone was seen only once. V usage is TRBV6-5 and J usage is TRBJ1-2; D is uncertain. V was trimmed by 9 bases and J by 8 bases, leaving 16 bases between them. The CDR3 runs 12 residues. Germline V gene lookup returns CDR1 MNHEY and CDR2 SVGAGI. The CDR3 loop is CASRTGLEGYTF. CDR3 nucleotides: TGTGCCAGTAGGACGGGTTTAGAGGGCTACACCTTC.

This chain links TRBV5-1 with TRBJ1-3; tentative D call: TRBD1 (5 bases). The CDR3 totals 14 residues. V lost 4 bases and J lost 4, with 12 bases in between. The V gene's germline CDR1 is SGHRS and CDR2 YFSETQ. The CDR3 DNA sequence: TGCGCCAGCAGCCCAGGGACTGCCGGAAACACCATATATTTT. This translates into CASSPGTAGNTIYF.

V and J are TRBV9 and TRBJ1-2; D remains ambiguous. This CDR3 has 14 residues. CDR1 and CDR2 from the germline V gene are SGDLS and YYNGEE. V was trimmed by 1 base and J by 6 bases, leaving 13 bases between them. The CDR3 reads CASSVSFGIDGYTF. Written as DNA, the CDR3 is TGTGCCAGCAGCGTATCCTTTGGAATTGATGGCTACACCTTC. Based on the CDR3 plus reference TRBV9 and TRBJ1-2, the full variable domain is DSGVTQTPKHLITATGQRVTLRCSPRSGDLSVYWYQQSLDQGLQFLIQYYNGEERAKGNILERFSAQQFPDLHSELNLSSLELGDSALYFCASSVSFGIDGYTFGSGTRLTVV.

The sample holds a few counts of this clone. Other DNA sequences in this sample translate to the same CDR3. This CDR3 is CASSLGQGYSTDTQYF. In DNA form, the CDR3 reads TGTGCCAGCAGCTTAGGTCAGGGGTACAGCACAGATACGCAGTATTTT. The V call is TRBV7-9, the J call TRBJ2-3, with D perhaps TRBD1 (6 bases). The CDR3 totals 16 residues. Trimming stripped 1 base from V and 0 bases from J, with 11 bases between. Germline CDR1 SEHNR, CDR2 FQNEAQ (reference sequence).

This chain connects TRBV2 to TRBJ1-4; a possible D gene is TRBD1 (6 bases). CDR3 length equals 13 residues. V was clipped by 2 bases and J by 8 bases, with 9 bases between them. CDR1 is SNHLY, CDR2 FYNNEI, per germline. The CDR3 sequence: CASSEQGHEKLFF. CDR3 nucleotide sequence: TGTGCCAGCAGTGAACAGGGACACGAAAAACTGTTTTTT.

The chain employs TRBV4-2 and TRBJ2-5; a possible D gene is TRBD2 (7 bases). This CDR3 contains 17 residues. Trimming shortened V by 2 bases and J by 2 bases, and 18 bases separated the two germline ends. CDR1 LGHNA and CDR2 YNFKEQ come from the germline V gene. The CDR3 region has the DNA TGTGCCAGCAGCCAATCGGGGGGCCTCAACCCACAAGAGACCCAGTACTTC. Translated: CASSQSGGLNPQETQYF.

CDR3 in amino acids: CASSQDLGLAIRAEQFF. DNA for the CDR3: TGTGCCAGCAGCCAAGATCTTGGGCTAGCCATACGGGCTGAGCAGTTCTTC. The V call is TRBV4-2, the J call TRBJ2-1; D might be TRBD2 (5 bases). The ends were cut back, 0 bases at V and 9 bases at J, with 21 bases in the middle. The CDR3 is 17 residues long. Per germline, CDR1 LGHNA and CDR2 YNFKEQ.

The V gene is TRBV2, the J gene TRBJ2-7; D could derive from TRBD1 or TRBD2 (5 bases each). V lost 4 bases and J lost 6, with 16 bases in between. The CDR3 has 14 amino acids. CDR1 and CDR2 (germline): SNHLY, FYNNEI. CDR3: CASSVGDAPGEQYF. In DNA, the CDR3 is TGTGCCAGCAGTGTGGGGGATGCCCCCGGCGAGCAGTACTTC.